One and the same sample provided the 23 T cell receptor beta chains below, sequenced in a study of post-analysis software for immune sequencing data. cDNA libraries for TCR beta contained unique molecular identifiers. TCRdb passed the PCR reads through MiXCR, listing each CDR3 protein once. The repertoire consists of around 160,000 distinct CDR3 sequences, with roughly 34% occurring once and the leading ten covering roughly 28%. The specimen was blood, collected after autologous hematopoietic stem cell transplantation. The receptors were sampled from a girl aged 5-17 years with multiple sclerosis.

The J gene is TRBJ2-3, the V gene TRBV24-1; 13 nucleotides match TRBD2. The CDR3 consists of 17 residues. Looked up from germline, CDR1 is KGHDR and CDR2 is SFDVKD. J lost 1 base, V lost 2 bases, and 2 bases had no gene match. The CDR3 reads CATSDSGLAGRTDTQYF. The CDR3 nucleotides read TGTGCCACCAGTGATTCGGGACTAGCGGGGCGCACAGATACGCAGTATTTT.

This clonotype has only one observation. The DNA for the CDR3 is TGTGCCATCAGCGCGCGTGGGTCCGGGGAGCTGTTTTTT. Its protein is CAISARGSGELFF. This chain connects TRBV10-3 to TRBJ2-2; D call uncertain. V dropped 6 bases and J dropped 6 bases, with 11 bases sitting between them. In germline, CDR1 is ENHRY, CDR2 SYGVKD. CDR3 length: 13 amino acids.

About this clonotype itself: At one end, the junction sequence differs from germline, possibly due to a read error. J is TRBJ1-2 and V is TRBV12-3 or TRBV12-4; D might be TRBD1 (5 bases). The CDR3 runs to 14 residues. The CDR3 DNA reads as TGTGTCAGCAGTAACCACGGCAGGGCTGATGGCTACACCTTC. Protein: CVSSNHGRADGYTF.

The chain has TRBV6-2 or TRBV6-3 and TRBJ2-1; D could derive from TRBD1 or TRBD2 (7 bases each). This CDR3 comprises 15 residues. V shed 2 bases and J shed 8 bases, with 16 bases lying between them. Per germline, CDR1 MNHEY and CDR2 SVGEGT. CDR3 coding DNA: TGTGCCAGCAGTTACAACCAGGGGGGGAGCGATGAGCAGTTCTTC. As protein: CASSYNQGGSDEQFF.

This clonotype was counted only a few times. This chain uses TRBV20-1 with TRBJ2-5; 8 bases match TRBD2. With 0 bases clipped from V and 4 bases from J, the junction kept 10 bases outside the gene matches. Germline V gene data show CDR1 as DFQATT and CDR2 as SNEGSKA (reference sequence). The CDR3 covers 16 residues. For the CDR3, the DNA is TGCAGTGCTAGAGATGCGGGGGGAGGGCCGAGAGAGACCCAGTACTTC. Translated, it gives CSARDAGGGPRETQYF.

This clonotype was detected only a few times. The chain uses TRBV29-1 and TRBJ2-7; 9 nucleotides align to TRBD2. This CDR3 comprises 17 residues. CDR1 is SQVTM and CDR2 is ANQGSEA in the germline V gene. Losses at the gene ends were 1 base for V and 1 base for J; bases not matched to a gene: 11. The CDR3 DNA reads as TGCAGCGTTGAAGCCCTAAGGGTAGCGGGAGAATCCTACGAGCAGTACTTC. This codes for CSVEALRVAGESYEQYF.

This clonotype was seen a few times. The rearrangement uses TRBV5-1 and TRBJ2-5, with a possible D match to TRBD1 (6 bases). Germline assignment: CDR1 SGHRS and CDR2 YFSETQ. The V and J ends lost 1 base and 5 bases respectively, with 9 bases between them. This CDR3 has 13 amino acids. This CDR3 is CASSLTGPETQYF. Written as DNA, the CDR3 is TGCGCCAGCAGCTTGACAGGGCCCGAGACCCAGTACTTC.

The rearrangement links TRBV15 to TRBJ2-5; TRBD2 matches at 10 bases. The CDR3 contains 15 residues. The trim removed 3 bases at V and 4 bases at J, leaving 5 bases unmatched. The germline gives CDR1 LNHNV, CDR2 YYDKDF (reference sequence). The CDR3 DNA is TGTGCCACCAGCAGTAAACTAGCGGGAACAGAGACCCAGTACTTC. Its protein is CATSSKLAGTETQYF.

The CDR3 region is CASSPSGSYQGEQYF. The CDR3 DNA is TGTGCCAGCAGCCCTTCCGGCTCCTACCAGGGCGAGCAGTACTTC. The chain carries TRBV9 and TRBJ2-5; D may be TRBD1 (5 bases). The J call may not be correct, given that the DNA end is closer to TRBJ2-7. The germline V gene encodes CDR1 SGDLS and CDR2 YYNGEE. CDR3 length: 15 residues.

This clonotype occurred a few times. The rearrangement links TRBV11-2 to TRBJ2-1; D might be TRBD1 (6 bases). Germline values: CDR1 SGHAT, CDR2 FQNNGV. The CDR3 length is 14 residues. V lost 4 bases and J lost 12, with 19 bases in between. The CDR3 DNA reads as TGTGCCAGCAGCTCGTTGCCCGGGACCAGGGGGCAGTTCTTC. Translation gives CASSSLPGTRGQFF.

CDR3 loop: CATWKRDRGGEQYF. CDR3 bases: TGTGCCACCTGGAAACGGGACAGGGGCGGCGAGCAGTACTTC. The J gene is TRBJ2-7, the V gene TRBV28; 10 bases align to TRBD1. This CDR3 spans 14 amino acids. Germline V gives CDR1 MDHEN, CDR2 SYDVKM. Trimming at V came to 10 bases and at J to 6 bases, leaving 12 bases not matched to a gene.

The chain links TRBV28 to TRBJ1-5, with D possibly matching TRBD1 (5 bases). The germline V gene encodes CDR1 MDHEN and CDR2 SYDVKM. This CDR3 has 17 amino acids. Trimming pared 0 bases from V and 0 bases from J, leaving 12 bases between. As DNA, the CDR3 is TGTGCCAGCAGTTTATGGCAGACAGTTTATAGCAATCAGCCCCAGCATTTT. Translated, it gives CASSLWQTVYSNQPQHF.

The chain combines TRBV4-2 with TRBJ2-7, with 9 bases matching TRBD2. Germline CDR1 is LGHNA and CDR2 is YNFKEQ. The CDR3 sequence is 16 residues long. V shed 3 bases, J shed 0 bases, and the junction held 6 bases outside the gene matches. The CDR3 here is CASSQGLAGFSYEQYF. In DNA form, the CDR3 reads TGTGCCAGCAGCCAGGGTCTAGCGGGATTCTCCTACGAGCAGTACTTC.

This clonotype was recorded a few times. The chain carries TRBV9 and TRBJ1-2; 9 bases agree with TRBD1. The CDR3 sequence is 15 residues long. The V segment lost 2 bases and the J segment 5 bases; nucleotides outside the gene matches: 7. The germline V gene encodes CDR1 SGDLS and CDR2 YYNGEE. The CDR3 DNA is TGTGCCAGCAGCGTCCTAGAGGACAGGGGTTATGGCTACACCTTC. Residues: CASSVLEDRGYGYTF.

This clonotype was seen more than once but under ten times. The CDR3 is CASSFSGTGGYEQYF. CDR3 DNA sequence: TGCGCCAGCAGCTTTTCCGGGACCGGGGGCTACGAGCAGTACTTC. The chain employs TRBV4-1 and TRBJ2-7; D is perhaps TRBD2 (6 bases). Trimming removed 5 bases from V and 3 bases from J, with 17 bases in between. The CDR3 runs 15 residues. CDR1 is MGHRA and CDR2 is YSYEKL in the germline V gene.

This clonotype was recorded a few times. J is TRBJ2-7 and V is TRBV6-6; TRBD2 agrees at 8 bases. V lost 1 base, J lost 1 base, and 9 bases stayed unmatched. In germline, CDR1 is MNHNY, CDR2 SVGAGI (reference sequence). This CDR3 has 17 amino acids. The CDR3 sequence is CASSYLAGSQMSYEQYF. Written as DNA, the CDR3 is TGTGCCAGCAGTTACTTAGCGGGATCTCAAATGTCCTACGAGCAGTACTTC.

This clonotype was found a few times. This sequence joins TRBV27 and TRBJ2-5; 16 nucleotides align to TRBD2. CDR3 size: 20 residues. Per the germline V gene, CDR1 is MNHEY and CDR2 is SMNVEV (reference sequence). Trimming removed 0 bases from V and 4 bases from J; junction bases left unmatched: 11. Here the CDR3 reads CASSLSDAGLAGGTRETQYF. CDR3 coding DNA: TGTGCCAGCAGTTTATCGGATGCGGGACTAGCGGGAGGGACTCGAGAGACCCAGTACTTC.

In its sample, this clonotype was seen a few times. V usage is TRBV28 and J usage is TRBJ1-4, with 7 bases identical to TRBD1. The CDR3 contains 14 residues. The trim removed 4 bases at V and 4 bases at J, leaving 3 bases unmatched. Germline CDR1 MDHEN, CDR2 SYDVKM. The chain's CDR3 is CASSSGTVNEKLFF. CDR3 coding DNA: TGTGCCAGCAGTTCCGGGACAGTTAATGAAAAACTGTTTTTT.

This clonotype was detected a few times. CDR3: CSVGAGADTQYF. CDR3 nucleotide sequence: TGCAGCGTTGGCGCCGGCGCCGATACGCAGTATTTT. The chain combines TRBV29-1 with TRBJ2-3; unclear D gene. CDR3 length: 12 residues. Germline V lookup: CDR1 SQVTM, CDR2 ANQGSEA. The V end was cut by 4 bases, the J end by 6 bases, with 11 bases between.

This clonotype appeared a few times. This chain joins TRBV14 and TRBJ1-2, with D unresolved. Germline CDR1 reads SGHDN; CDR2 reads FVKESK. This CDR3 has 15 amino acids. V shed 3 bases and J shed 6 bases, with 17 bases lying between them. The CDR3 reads CASSHTGIGPNGYTF. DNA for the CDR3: TGTGCCAGCAGCCACACGGGGATCGGGCCCAATGGCTACACCTTC.

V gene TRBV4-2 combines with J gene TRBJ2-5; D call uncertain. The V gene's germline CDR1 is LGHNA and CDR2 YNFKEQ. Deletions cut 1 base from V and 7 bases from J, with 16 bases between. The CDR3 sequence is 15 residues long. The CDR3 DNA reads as TGTGCCAGCAGCCAAGTTAGAAGGACGTCAGGGACCCAGTACTTC. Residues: CASSQVRRTSGTQYF.

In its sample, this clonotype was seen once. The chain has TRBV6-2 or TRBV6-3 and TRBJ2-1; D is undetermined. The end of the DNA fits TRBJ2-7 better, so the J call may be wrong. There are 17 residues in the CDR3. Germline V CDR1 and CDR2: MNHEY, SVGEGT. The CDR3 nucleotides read TGTGCCAGCAGTTACTCCATTTGGAGTCTCACCTACAATGAGCAGTACTTC. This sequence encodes CASSYSIWSLTYNEQYF.

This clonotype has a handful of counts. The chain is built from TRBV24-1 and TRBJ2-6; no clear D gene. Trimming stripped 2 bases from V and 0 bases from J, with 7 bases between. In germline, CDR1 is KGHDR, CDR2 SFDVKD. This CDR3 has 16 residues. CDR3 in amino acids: CATSDSSRSGANVLTF. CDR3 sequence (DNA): TGTGCCACCAGTGATTCCAGCCGCTCTGGGGCCAACGTCCTGACTTTC.